This TCR beta chain came from a study of T cell repertoires in aging, cancer and after chemotherapy. Study-level findings and limits: Untreated cancer patients had significantly lower blood TCR diversity than age-matched healthy donors.

TRB rearrangements spanning V, D and J were amplified using mixed TRB-A/B primers. MiXCR was run by TCRdb on the multiplex PCR reads, yielding one entry per CDR3 protein. Among about 6,600 distinct CDR3 sequences, 25% to 35% were seen once, and the ten largest hold about two thirds. This clonotype appeared many times. Its matching antigen is unknown. Amplification of TCR beta used genomic DNA extracted from peripheral blood. This clonotype was sampled from a human donor with a blood cancer. The donor label of this sample is uncertain. The sample was blood.

CDR3 in DNA: TGCAGCGTTGAAGAAGGGGGATTAGTAGCTTTCTTT. It yields the protein CSVEEGGLVAFF. The chain recombines TRBV29-1 with TRBJ1-1; D perhaps matches TRBD1 (6 bases). Germline values: CDR1 SQVTM, CDR2 ANQGSEA. Trimming cost V 0 bases and J 10 bases, with 12 bases left between them. The CDR3 is 12 amino acids.